The rows below give T cell receptor beta chains drawn from one sample of a study of shared clonotypes between healthy human individuals. Clones were read by immunoSEQ multiplex PCR, and TCRdb kept only the in-frame ones, dropping some. The sample holds over a million clones, 95% to 97% seen once. Material for sequencing was naive CD4+ T cells sorted from blood. These receptors all come from a man younger than 45 in good health. The CDR3 runs from the conserved cysteine through the conserved F or W. The D gene is left open where the match is weak. Size is stated for part of the rows, as once, few or many counts, or as a class when the clone is expanded.

v_gene	abundance	j_gene	d_gene	CDR3aa	CDR3nt
TRBV19	-	TRBJ1-2	TRBD1	CASNYDRDGYTF	TGTGCCAGTAACTATGACAGGGACGGCTACACCTTC
TRBV28	-	TRBJ2-1	TRBD1	CASSLTGGGYNEQFF	TGTGCCAGCAGTTTGACAGGGGGCGGCTACAATGAGCAGTTCTTC
TRBV5-1	-	TRBJ2-1	-	CASSPKTGGNEQFF	TGCGCCAGCAGCCCCAAGACAGGAGGTAATGAGCAGTTCTTC
TRBV5-1	-	TRBJ1-1	-	CASSPEPGIWSEAFF	TGCGCCAGCAGCCCAGAACCAGGGATATGGTCTGAAGCTTTCTTT
TRBV27	-	TRBJ2-2	TRBD2	CASRLAGVNTGELFF	TGTGCCAGCCGATTAGCGGGGGTGAACACCGGGGAGCTGTTTTTT
TRBV5-4	few	TRBJ2-5	-	CASSLVQAQETQYF	TGTGCCAGCAGCTTGGTGCAGGCGCAAGAGACCCAGTACTTC
TRBV2	-	TRBJ2-7	TRBD1	CASSPTGGYEQYF	TGTGCCAGCAGTCCCACAGGGGGCTACGAGCAGTACTTC
TRBV6-1	-	TRBJ1-5	-	CASSEEQRLNQPQHF	TGTGCCAGCAGTGAAGAGCAGCGATTAAATCAGCCCCAGCATTTT
TRBV5-1	-	TRBJ2-3	TRBD2	CASSLPGLAGTDTQYF	TGCGCCAGCAGCTTGCCTGGACTAGCGGGCACAGATACGCAGTATTTT
TRBV27	once	TRBJ2-7	-	CASSPTAHYEQYF	TGTGCCAGCAGTCCTACGGCACACTACGAGCAGTACTTC
TRBV7-2	-	TRBJ2-5	-	CASSTRETGDYRETQYF	TGTGCCAGCAGCACCCGAGAAACAGGGGACTACCGGGAGACCCAGTACTTC
TRBV5-1	-	TRBJ2-3	-	CASSLAGTPNPTDTQYF	TGCGCCAGCAGCTTGGCCGGGACCCCGAACCCCACAGATACGCAGTATTTT
TRBV15	-	TRBJ2-2	-	CATSRPDVNTGELFF	TGTGCCACCAGCAGACCGGACGTGAACACCGGGGAGCTGTTTTTT
TRBV5-4	-	TRBJ2-1	TRBD1	CASSMGQGELLSGEQFF	TGTGCCAGCAGCATGGGACAGGGGGAATTGCTCAGCGGTGAGCAGTTCTTC
TRBV2	-	TRBJ1-1	-	CASTQEMNTEAFF	TGTGCCAGCACCCAGGAAATGAACACTGAAGCTTTCTTT
TRBV28	-	TRBJ1-5	-	CASSQNQPQHF	TGTGCCAGCAGTCAGAATCAGCCCCAGCATTTT
TRBV29-1	-	TRBJ2-6	-	CSVEGGANVLTF	TGCAGCGTTGAGGGTGGGGCCAACGTCCTGACTTTC
TRBV28	-	TRBJ1-5	-	CASITGPGNQPQHF	TGTGCCAGCATCACAGGACCGGGCAATCAGCCCCAGCATTTT
TRBV18	-	TRBJ1-1	TRBD1	CASSPTGVWDTEAFF	TGTGCCAGCTCACCGACAGGGGTATGGGACACTGAAGCTTTCTTT
TRBV20-1	-	TRBJ2-7	-	CSASYEQYF	TGCAGTGCCTCCTACGAGCAGTACTTC
TRBV10-3	-	TRBJ2-5	-	CAISRTAGETQYF	TGTGCCATCAGTCGGACGGCCGGGGAGACCCAGTACTTC
TRBV29-1	-	TRBJ2-7	TRBD2	CSVVRTSGTYEQYF	TGCAGCGTTGTCAGGACTAGCGGGACCTACGAGCAGTACTTC
TRBV18	-	TRBJ2-2	-	CASSPSGTGNTGELFF	TGTGCCAGCTCACCCTCCGGGACGGGGAACACCGGGGAGCTGTTTTTT
TRBV15	-	TRBJ1-5	-	CATSRVSGYNQPQHF	TGTGCCACCAGCAGAGTTTCAGGGTACAATCAGCCCCAGCATTTT
TRBV10-3	-	TRBJ1-1	-	CAISESIPGGITEAFF	TGTGCCATCAGTGAGTCGATCCCGGGTGGGATCACTGAAGCTTTCTTT
TRBV27	-	TRBJ2-1	TRBD2	CASSLAGPYNEQFF	TGTGCCAGCAGTCTAGCGGGACCGTACAATGAGCAGTTCTTC
TRBV6-5	-	TRBJ2-7	-	CASSYSRLAGSYEQYF	TGTGCCAGCAGTTACTCAAGGCTGGCCGGGTCCTACGAGCAGTACTTC
TRBV28	-	TRBJ2-7	TRBD1	CASSSPGQPPYEQYF	TGTGCCAGCAGTTCCCCGGGACAGCCACCCTACGAGCAGTACTTC
TRBV27	-	TRBJ1-1	-	CASSFGGLNTEAFF	TGTGCCAGCAGTTTTGGGGGGCTGAACACTGAAGCTTTCTTT
TRBV28	-	TRBJ2-1	TRBD2	CASSSLGSVAGGMISYNEQFF	TGTGCCAGCAGCTCACTAGGATCAGTAGCGGGAGGGATGATCTCCTACAATGAGCAGTTCTTC
TRBV19	once	TRBJ1-5	-	CASSRRQSNQPQHF	TGTGCCAGCAGTCGTCGGCAGTCCAATCAGCCCCAGCATTTT
TRBV27	once	TRBJ1-5	-	CASSDRGNQPQHF	TGTGCCAGCAGCGATAGGGGTAATCAGCCCCAGCATTTT
TRBV28	-	TRBJ1-5	-	CASSSTRRPNQPQHF	TGTGCCAGCAGTTCGACCCGCCGTCCTAATCAGCCCCAGCATTTT
TRBV7-3	-	TRBJ2-1	TRBD2	CASSLSGGRGEQFF	TGTGCCAGCAGCTTAAGTGGCGGGAGAGGTGAGCAGTTCTTC
TRBV5-1	-	TRBJ2-5	TRBD1	CASSLGDRVWQETQYF	TGCGCCAGCAGCTTGGGGGACAGGGTTTGGCAAGAGACCCAGTACTTC
TRBV29-1	-	TRBJ1-2	-	CSASRTTGGYTF	TGCAGCGCATCGCGGACGACGGGAGGCTACACCTTC
TRBV29-1	-	TRBJ2-7	-	CSVGFGSPDGYEQYF	TGCAGCGTTGGTTTTGGGAGCCCGGACGGCTACGAGCAGTACTTC
TRBV7-3	-	TRBJ1-1	TRBD1	CASSFDRVGTEAFF	TGTGCCAGCAGCTTCGACAGGGTGGGGACTGAAGCTTTCTTT
TRBV5-4	-	TRBJ2-2	-	CASSLGGQGSGTGELFF	TGTGCCAGCAGCTTGGGAGGGCAGGGGAGCGGCACCGGGGAGCTGTTTTTT
TRBV18	-	TRBJ1-2	-	CASSPPSISFVGYTF	TGTGCCAGCTCACCACCGTCGATAAGTTTCGTCGGCTACACCTTC
TRBV11-2	-	TRBJ2-1	TRBD2	CASSGGLAGQVEQFF	TGTGCCAGCAGCGGGGGACTAGCGGGACAGGTTGAGCAGTTCTTC
TRBV27	-	TRBJ2-2	-	CASSLLNTGELFF	TGTGCCAGCAGTTTATTGAACACCGGGGAGCTGTTTTTT
TRBV18	-	TRBJ2-1	-	CASWKNREVPNEQFF	TGTGCCAGCTGGAAGAACAGGGAAGTACCGAATGAGCAGTTCTTC
TRBV18	-	TRBJ1-1	-	CASSPDVGHSRAFF	TGTGCCAGCTCACCGGACGTCGGACACTCCAGGGCTTTCTTT
TRBV6-5	-	TRBJ1-3	-	CASSYTPGNTIYF	TGTGCCAGCAGTTACACCCCCGGAAACACCATATATTTT
TRBV7-2	-	TRBJ2-1	-	CASSLTGALPGEQFF	TGTGCCAGCAGCTTAACGGGGGCCCTCCCCGGGGAGCAGTTCTTC
TRBV6-6	-	TRBJ1-2	TRBD1	CASSPDRAGYGYTF	TGTGCCAGCAGCCCAGACAGGGCGGGCTATGGCTACACCTTC
TRBV6-6	-	TRBJ2-1	TRBD2	CASQASGRLLGQFF	TGTGCCAGCCAAGCTAGCGGGAGATTACTAGGGCAGTTCTTC
TRBV7-9	-	TRBJ2-7	TRBD1	CASSQQGARYEQYF	TGTGCCAGCAGTCAACAGGGGGCGCGGTACGAGCAGTACTTC
TRBV7-6	-	TRBJ2-7	TRBD2	CASSARVTSQYEVYEQYF	TGTGCCAGCAGCGCCCGGGTGACTAGCCAATACGAAGTCTACGAGCAGTACTTC
TRBV9	-	TRBJ2-6	-	CASSAGISGANVLTF	TGTGCCAGCAGCGCAGGGATCTCTGGGGCCAACGTCCTGACTTTC
TRBV4-3	-	TRBJ2-1	-	CASSQEGRDSPQEQFF	TGCGCCAGCAGCCAAGAGGGCAGAGACTCCCCTCAAGAGCAGTTCTTC
TRBV5-1	-	TRBJ2-3	-	CASSLTATSTDTQYF	TGCGCCAGCAGCTTGACTGCCACTAGCACAGATACGCAGTATTTT
TRBV28	-	TRBJ1-5	-	CASSLGRPQHF	TGTGCCAGCAGTTTAGGAAGGCCCCAGCATTTT
TRBV7-9	-	TRBJ2-5	TRBD2	CASSLKGASGYQETQYF	TGTGCCAGCAGCTTAAAAGGGGCTAGCGGGTACCAAGAGACCCAGTACTTC
TRBV27	once	TRBJ2-5	TRBD2	CASSLGRTSGRVETQYF	TGTGCCAGCAGTTTAGGTCGTACTAGCGGGAGGGTGGAGACCCAGTACTTC
TRBV6-6	-	TRBJ2-2	TRBD2	CASTPRGREDTGELFF	TGTGCCAGCACCCCCCGCGGGCGGGAGGACACCGGGGAGCTGTTTTTT
TRBV7-8	once	TRBJ2-2	TRBD2	CASSRHRTSGRANTGELFF	TGTGCCAGCAGCCGCCATCGGACTAGCGGGAGGGCGAACACCGGGGAGCTGTTTTTT
TRBV9	-	TRBJ2-1	-	CASSSRTGTPYNEQFF	TGTGCCAGCAGCTCCAGAACCGGGACTCCATACAATGAGCAGTTCTTC